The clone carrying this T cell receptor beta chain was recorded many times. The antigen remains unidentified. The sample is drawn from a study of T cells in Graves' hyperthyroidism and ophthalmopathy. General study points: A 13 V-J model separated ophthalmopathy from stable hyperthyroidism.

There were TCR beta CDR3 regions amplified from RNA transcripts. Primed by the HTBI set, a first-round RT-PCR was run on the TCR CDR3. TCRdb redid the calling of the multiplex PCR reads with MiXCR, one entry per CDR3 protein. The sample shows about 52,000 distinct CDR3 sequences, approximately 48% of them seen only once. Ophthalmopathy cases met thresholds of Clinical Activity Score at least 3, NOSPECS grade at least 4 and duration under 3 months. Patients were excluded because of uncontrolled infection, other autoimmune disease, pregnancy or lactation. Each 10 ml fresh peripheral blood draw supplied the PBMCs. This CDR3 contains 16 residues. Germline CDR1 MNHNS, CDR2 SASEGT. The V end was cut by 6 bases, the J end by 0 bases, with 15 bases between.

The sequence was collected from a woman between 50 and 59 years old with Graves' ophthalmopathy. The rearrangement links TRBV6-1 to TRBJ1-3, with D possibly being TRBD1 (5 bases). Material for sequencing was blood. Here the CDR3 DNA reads TGTGCCAGCAGCCTCCTGTGGGGCAGCTCTGGAAACACCATATATTTT. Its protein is CASSLLWGSSGNTIYF.